The 2 T cell receptor beta chains in this list originate from one sample, sequenced in a study of blood T cell repertoires in COVID-19 (dated by TCRdb to between 2020 and 2021). Library prep was done by the immunoSEQ multiplex PCR assay. The clones in this table, taken by TCRdb from immuneACCESS, are in-frame only. Not every clone is retained; where verified, under half of the shortfall comes from an unresolved V gene, and the cause of the rest is unknown. In this sample the table shows tens of thousands of clones, roughly 80% of which occur a single time. 3.2% of the sample rests with the top ten. Sequences were obtained from peripheral blood. Receptors originate from a middle-aged man with acute or convalescent COVID-19.

This chain links TRBV27 with TRBJ2-1; TRBD2 agrees at 7 bases. V lost 5 bases to trimming and J lost 3 bases; unmatched junction nucleotides: 13. CDR1 is MNHEY and CDR2 is SMNVEV in the germline V gene (reference sequence). The CDR3 loop spans 17 amino acids. This CDR3 reads CASSEGGPRSVYNEQFF. In nucleotides, the CDR3 is TGTGCCAGCAGTGAGGGAGGGCCCCGATCCGTCTACAATGAGCAGTTCTTC.

J is TRBJ1-2 and V is TRBV14, with a tentative D call TRBD1 (5 bases). V lost 0 bases and J 7 bases, leaving 9 bases between the germline ends. Germline V gives CDR1 SGHDN, CDR2 FVKESK. The CDR3 has 13 amino acids. DNA of the CDR3: TGTGCCAGCAGCCAAGATTCGGGGGTTGGCTACACCTTC. Its translation is CASSQDSGVGYTF.